The T cell receptor beta chain under discussion was sequenced for a study of regulatory T cells in long-lasting Graves disease. Overall study results and limits: Persistent disease preferred TRBV28, TRBJ1-2 and TRBJ2-5.

This sample's time point: persistent/refractory GD, antithyroid drugs over 5 years with positive TRAb. There was RNA extracted from PBMCs, and the TCR library was made from it. In the case of this clonotype: Its antigen is as yet unknown.

The trim removed 6 bases at V and 1 base at J, leaving 5 bases unmatched. The germline CDR1 and CDR2 sequences are LNHDA and SQIVND (reference sequence). CDR3 length: 14 amino acids. In building TCR beta libraries, iRepertoire HTBI primers were used together with Arm-PCR of CDR3 regions. Per the original methods: Samples jointly harbored roughly 60 TRBV and 15 or so TRBJ segments. TCRdb analysed the multiplex PCR reads with MiXCR anew, one entry per CDR3 protein. The V and J calls here are based on TCRdb, not the publication. The sample holds roughly 500,000 distinct CDR3 sequences, roughly 21% seen once.

The chain couples TRBV19 to TRBJ1-2; 7 bases match TRBD1. The source of this sequence is a female donor with Graves disease. This specimen consisted of peripheral blood mononuclear cells (PBMCs), obtained when the disease was refractory, from a patient treated with antithyroid drugs. The CDR3 loop reads CASSLGQFNYGYTF. In DNA, the CDR3 is TGTGCCAGTAGCCTGGGACAGTTTAACTATGGCTACACCTTC.